This TCR beta chain was profiled in a study of CD8+CD57+ T cells in acquired aplastic anemia (dated by TCRdb to between 2017 and 2018). In terms of the full investigation: A mean of about 3.2 ug of DNA, ranging from about 0.19 to 27.4 ug, was extracted from sorted CD4+ and CD8+ cells. Healthy donor samples averaged around 10 million reads for CD4+ and 11 million to 14 million for CD8+ cells.

Ten or more counts support this clonotype. The antigen it binds to is not known. No base quality information exists; no much larger clone differs at one position. The study deep-sequenced TCR repertoires of sorted CD4+ and CD8+ blood T cells from severe aplastic anemia patients and healthy subjects. Ficoll-Paque density gradient centrifugation was used to isolate peripheral blood mononuclear cells. Before DNA was extracted, CD4+ and CD8+ T cells were sorted using either FACS or magnetic beads. The germline V gene encodes CDR1 DFQATT and CDR2 SNEGSKA (reference sequence). The CDR3 has 15 amino acids, counting the end cysteine and phenylalanine. The sequence is cut down to CDR3 DNA, 45 bases in frame from base 1. Trimming takes 5 bases off V and 3 bases off J; junction bases not matched to a gene: 9. Genomic DNA served as template for TCR beta VDJ combination and CDR3 sequence profiling. An Illumina HiSeq 2000 was the platform used for TCR repertoire sequencing. The source study handled its data this way. Repertoire assessment relied on Simpson's diversity index, CDR3 size and DJ length profiles, and TRBV/TRBJ rearrangement plots. Whichever DNA sequence was most abundant in the deep sequencing data was defined as the immunodominant clone. CDR3 amino acid sequences were checked for sharing between subjects and were compared against published repertoires and the VDJdb database. The public sequencing data were trimmed at Q25 with fastp and processed into clonotypes with MiXCR by TCRdb, which kept only in-frame beta chains. For every CDR3 protein sequence, its rows merge into one entry that carries the most common genes and DNA. The authors' filters were not applied to this entry. Counted in this sample were under 250,000 distinct CDR3 sequences; 34% of them appeared once. The top ten clonotypes cover 0.9% to 1.2% of the sample.

Findings and caveats that apply to the study as a whole: Between patients and healthy controls, no significant difference in CD8+ Simpson's diversity was found (P=0.060). Twenty-nine CD8+ CDR3 sequences were shared between patients and controls but appeared highly expressed in patients and within their immunodominant clones.

The V and J segments used are TRBV20-1 and TRBJ2-5; 10 bases in the junction line up with TRBD1. This TCR was sampled from a human donor in good health, serving as a control. The source material was sorted CD4+, CD8+, or CD8+CD57+ T cells (not recorded which) from PBMCs. The CDR3 corresponds to CSAPKGTGDEETQYF. The DNA is TGCAGTGCTCCTAAAGGGACAGGGGACGAAGAGACCCAGTACTTC.